The 27 T cell receptor beta chains below all came from one sample that was sequenced in a study of response to subunit inactivated influenza vaccine. MiXCR was run by TCRdb on the RT-PCR reads, yielding one entry per CDR3 protein. The data show about 700,000 distinct CDR3 sequences, 15% to 18% seen once. The sample here was PBMCs from blood, taken approximately 12 days after vaccination. The receptors shown here come from a man aged 45-65 years who received an inactivated influenza vaccine.

This clonotype was seen only a few times. V and J are TRBV2 and TRBJ2-5; D ambiguous. The CDR3 has 12 residues. V was pared by 1 base and J by 5 bases, with 5 bases between. Germline-derived CDR1 and CDR2 are SNHLY and FYNNEI. DNA for the CDR3: TGTGCCAGCAGTGAAGAAGCGGAGACCCAGTACTTC. The encoded protein is CASSEEAETQYF.

In this sample, this clonotype turned up a few times. The chain recombines TRBV3-1 with TRBJ2-1; D is unresolved. Per the germline V gene, CDR1 is LGHDT and CDR2 is YNNKEL (reference sequence). V gave up 1 base and J gave up 0 bases, with 13 bases separating them. This CDR3 spans 17 amino acids. CDR3 in DNA: TGTGCCAGCAGCCAAGCCTTAGATGTACGCTCCTACAATGAGCAGTTCTTC. The encoded protein is CASSQALDVRSYNEQFF.

The chain links TRBV11-2 to TRBJ2-1, with D perhaps matching TRBD1 or TRBD2 (6 bases each). The V and J ends lost 4 bases and 6 bases respectively, with 13 bases between them. This CDR3 is built from 14 residues. Germline values: CDR1 SGHAT, CDR2 FQNNGV. The CDR3 reads CASSSDRGVNEQFF. The DNA for the CDR3 is TGTGCCAGCAGCTCCGATAGGGGGGTCAATGAGCAGTTCTTC. The variable domain in full, completed from reference TRBV11-2 and TRBJ2-1, reads EAGVAQSPRYKIIEKRQSVAFWCNPISGHATLYWYQQILGQGPKLLIQFQNNGVVDDSQLPKDRFSAERLKGVDSTLKIQPAKLEDSAVYLCASSSDRGVNEQFFGPGTRLTVL.

The sample holds a few counts of this clonotype. This sequence joins TRBV7-2 and TRBJ2-1, with D perhaps assigned TRBD1 or TRBD2 (5 bases each). Trimming removed 5 bases at V and 13 bases at J, with 21 bases between. Germline V gene sequence: CDR1 SGHTA, CDR2 FQGNSA. The length of the CDR3 is 14 residues. Written as DNA, the CDR3 is TGTGCCAGCAGCAAAACCGGGACCACTCCGGTCCAGTTCTTC. This codes for CASSKTGTTPVQFF.

This clonotype was found a few times. The chain combines TRBV12-3 or TRBV12-4 with TRBJ1-4; D not certain. The CDR3 consists of 11 residues. Between the trimmed V and J ends, which lost 6 bases and 8 bases, there was a span of 7 bases. CDR3 residues: CASSLHEKLFF. The DNA for the CDR3 is TGTGCCAGCAGCCTACACGAAAAACTGTTTTTT.

The chain is built from TRBV7-2 and TRBJ2-5, with a weak D call TRBD1 (5 bases). This CDR3 is 11 amino acids long. CDR1 is SGHTA and CDR2 is FQGNSA in the germline V gene. V lost 5 bases, J lost 7 bases, and 8 bases lay in between. CDR3 sequence reads: CASSTQGTQYF. The DNA for the CDR3 is TGTGCCAGCAGCACGCAGGGGACCCAGTACTTC.

This clonotype was seen a handful of times. The V and J genes are TRBV5-1 and TRBJ1-1; a possible D gene is TRBD1 (6 bases). Trimming pared 3 bases from V and 5 bases from J, leaving 17 bases between. Germline assignment: CDR1 SGHRS and CDR2 YFSETQ. This CDR3 has 15 amino acids. The CDR3 sequence: CASSSLERGGTEAFF. The CDR3, as DNA: TGCGCCAGCAGCTCTCTCGAGAGGGGGGGGACTGAAGCTTTCTTT.

This clonotype appeared a few times. The rearrangement joins TRBV6-5 to TRBJ2-7; TRBD2 agrees at 10 bases. Germline lookup yields CDR1 MNHEY and CDR2 SVGAGI. The ends lost 2 bases at V and 5 bases at J; junction bases unmatched: 12. This CDR3 comprises 17 residues. Here the CDR3 reads CASSYRGGLADLHEQYF. CDR3 nucleotide sequence: TGTGCCAGCAGTTACAGGGGTGGACTAGCGGATCTCCACGAGCAGTACTTC.

In its sample, this clonotype was seen a few times. The chain combines TRBV3-1 with TRBJ1-1, with unresolved D. CDR1 and CDR2 from the germline V gene are LGHDT and YNNKEL (reference sequence). The CDR3 totals 17 residues. Trimming cost V 0 bases and J 1 base, with 15 bases left between them. The CDR3 coding sequence is TGTGCCAGCAGCCAAGATCGCTCCCTTACATGGAACACTGAAGCTTTCTTT. Translated, it gives CASSQDRSLTWNTEAFF.

The chain combines TRBV6-6 with TRBJ1-5; D perhaps matches TRBD1 (5 bases). V lost 1 base and J 5 bases, leaving 6 bases between the germline ends. This CDR3 region has 13 residues. Germline V gene data show CDR1 as MNHNY and CDR2 as SVGAGI (reference sequence). Written as DNA, the CDR3 is TGTGCCAGCAGTTACTTGGGGGATCAGCCCCAGCATTTT. Its translation: CASSYLGDQPQHF.

This rearrangement joins TRBV20-1 to TRBJ1-1; 7 bases fit TRBD1. V lost 3 bases to trimming and J lost 0 bases; unmatched junction nucleotides: 4. Per the germline V gene, CDR1 is DFQATT and CDR2 is SNEGSKA (reference sequence). The CDR3 sequence is 14 residues long. The CDR3 coding sequence is TGCAGTGCTAGGGGACAGCTTATGAACACTGAAGCTTTCTTT. Its protein is CSARGQLMNTEAFF.

The chain couples TRBV12-3 or TRBV12-4 to TRBJ1-2; tentatively, D is TRBD1 (6 bases). V was shortened by 4 bases and J by 5 bases, with 8 bases between the two germline ends. This CDR3 is built from 12 residues. The CDR3, as DNA: TGTGCCAGCAGTTGGGGGGCGTATGGCTACACCTTC. Its protein product is CASSWGAYGYTF.

V and J are TRBV28 and TRBJ2-7, with 9 bases lining up with TRBD1. The V gene's germline CDR1 is MDHEN and CDR2 SYDVKM. This CDR3 has 16 amino acids. J gave up 0 bases and V 5 bases, and 8 bases lay outside the gene matches. This CDR3 reads CASSTPWGQGSYEQYF. The CDR3 nucleotides are TGTGCCAGCAGTACTCCCTGGGGACAGGGCTCCTACGAGCAGTACTTC.

This clonotype was seen a handful of times. This CDR3 is CSARRRDFLSYNEQFF. CDR3 coding DNA: TGCAGTGCTAGACGCCGGGACTTCCTATCCTACAATGAGCAGTTCTTC. V and J are TRBV20-1 and TRBJ2-1, with D possibly TRBD2 on 6 matching bases. Germline lookup yields CDR1 DFQATT and CDR2 SNEGSKA (reference sequence). V was pared by 2 bases and J by 1 base, with 15 bases between. The CDR3 contains 16 residues.

This chain uses TRBV7-2 with TRBJ2-7, with 9 bases that match TRBD1. After removal of 5 bases from V and 6 bases from J, the junction contained 5 bases not matched to a gene. The CDR3 covers 13 residues. Germline CDR1 reads SGHTA; CDR2 reads FQGNSA. CDR3 residues: CASSAQGAGEQYF. CDR3 nucleotide sequence: TGTGCCAGCAGCGCACAGGGGGCGGGCGAGCAGTACTTC.

This clonotype has a count of ten or more. The CDR3 DNA reads as TGTGCCTCGGCAGGGGACACCGGGGAGCTGTTTTTT. Its translation: CASAGDTGELFF. This chain uses TRBV24-1 with TRBJ2-2, with TRBD1 as a possible D gene (6 bases). Germline-derived CDR1 and CDR2 are KGHDR and SFDVKD. This CDR3 is built from 12 residues. Trimming took 12 bases from V and 3 from J, leaving 10 bases between them.

There are a few counts of this clonotype. The V gene is TRBV5-1, the J gene TRBJ2-3; weak D call: TRBD2 (5 bases). This CDR3 is 16 amino acids long. The V end lost 2 bases, the J end lost 6 bases, and 19 bases lay between the germline ends. The germline gives CDR1 SGHRS, CDR2 YFSETQ. CDR3 nucleotides: TGCGCCAGCAGCTTAGTTGGCAGGACTGAAATGGATACGCAGTATTTT. Its translation is CASSLVGRTEMDTQYF.

The rearrangement links TRBV30 to TRBJ2-5; 8 bases line up with TRBD2. The CDR3 consists of 14 residues. The germline V gene encodes CDR1 GTSNPN and CDR2 SVGIG (reference sequence). Trimming took 3 bases from V and 3 from J; bases not matched to a gene: 6. The CDR3 protein is CAWRSRSGEETQYF. The CDR3 DNA follows: TGTGCCTGGAGATCCCGTAGCGGGGAAGAGACCCAGTACTTC. The variable domain in full, completed from reference TRBV30 and TRBJ2-5, reads SQTIHQWPATLVQPVGSPLSLECTVEGTSNPNLYWYRQAAGRGLQLLFYSVGIGQISSEVPQNLSASRPQDRQFILSSKKLLLSDSGFYLCAWRSRSGEETQYFGPGTRLLVL.

This clonotype was detected a few times. V is TRBV5-6 and J is TRBJ2-7; D not resolved. V was shortened by 1 base and J by 5 bases, with 7 bases between the two germline ends. CDR3 length equals 12 residues. Germline-derived CDR1 and CDR2 are SGHDT and YYEEEE. The CDR3 DNA reads as TGTGCCAGCAGCTTGTTAAAGAACGAGCAGTACTTC. Amino acid sequence: CASSLLKNEQYF.

The CDR3 reads CSARGFRDRGLPQHF. CDR3 nucleotides: TGCAGTGCTAGAGGGTTCAGGGACAGGGGGCTGCCCCAGCATTTT. The rearrangement joins TRBV20-1 to TRBJ1-5; 12 nucleotides line up with TRBD1. V lost 1 base to trimming and J lost 9 bases; unmatched junction nucleotides: 7. The CDR3 loop spans 15 amino acids. The germline V gene has CDR1 DFQATT and CDR2 SNEGSKA (reference sequence).

This clonotype was counted a few times. The chain carries TRBV20-1 and TRBJ2-7, with 10 bases identical to TRBD1. The trim removed 2 bases at V and 7 bases at J, leaving 8 bases unmatched. Germline values: CDR1 DFQATT, CDR2 SNEGSKA (reference sequence). The CDR3 spans 14 residues. The CDR3 coding sequence is TGCAGTGCTAGAACCGGGACAGGGGCTCGGGAGCAGTACTTC. Its protein product is CSARTGTGAREQYF.

This clonotype was recorded once. The chain employs TRBV20-1 and TRBJ2-5; either TRBD1 or TRBD2 may supply D (5 bases each). Germline V gives CDR1 DFQATT, CDR2 SNEGSKA (reference sequence). V lost 5 bases and J 4 bases, leaving 14 bases between the germline ends. The CDR3 is 13 residues long. CDR3 nucleotides: TGCAGTGCTCAGTCCAGGGCGGGAGAGACCCAGTACTTC. This gives the protein CSAQSRAGETQYF.

This chain links TRBV4-2 with TRBJ2-5, with TRBD1 identical over 9 bases. CDR1 LGHNA and CDR2 YNFKEQ come from the germline V gene. J was trimmed by 5 bases and V by 0 bases; bases with no gene match: 10. The CDR3 has 17 amino acids. The CDR3 DNA follows: TGTGCCAGCAGCCAAGATTCGAACAGGGGGCGTGAGGAGACCCAGTACTTC. Translated: CASSQDSNRGREETQYF.

This clonotype appeared a few times. This chain links TRBV5-1 with TRBJ2-1; 9 positions agree with TRBD1. The germline CDR1 and CDR2 sequences are SGHRS and YFSETQ. This CDR3 spans 15 amino acids. V lost 2 bases, J lost 7 bases, and 7 bases stayed unmatched. CDR3 in amino acids: CASSFVGQGMNEQFF. In nucleotides, the CDR3 is TGCGCCAGCAGCTTTGTTGGACAGGGGATGAATGAGCAGTTCTTC.

The chain is built from TRBV6-2 or TRBV6-3 and TRBJ2-5, with D maybe TRBD2 (6 bases). The CDR3 runs to 16 residues. Germline loops: CDR1 MNHEY, CDR2 SVGEGT. V was shortened by 6 bases and J by 2 bases, with 19 bases between the two germline ends. CDR3 sequence reads: CASRSPPGLGQETQYF. CDR3 nucleotides: TGTGCCAGCAGGAGCCCCCCGGGACTGGGGCAAGAGACCCAGTACTTC.

This rearrangement joins TRBV7-2 to TRBJ1-1; D gene unclear. V was cut by 3 bases and J by 0 bases, with 8 bases left in between. The germline gives CDR1 SGHTA, CDR2 FQGNSA. The CDR3 length is 14 residues. The CDR3 region has the DNA TGTGCCAGCAGCTTTCTCAACCTGAACACTGAAGCTTTCTTT. Its protein is CASSFLNLNTEAFF.

The chain couples TRBV20-1 to TRBJ1-6; possibly TRBD1 for D (6 bases). The germline CDR1 and CDR2 sequences are DFQATT and SNEGSKA (reference sequence). This CDR3 has 15 amino acids. V lost 4 bases and J lost 5, with 15 bases in between. The CDR3 loop is CSATTGGRNNSPLHF. CDR3 sequence (DNA): TGCAGTGCTACAACTGGGGGCAGAAATAATTCACCCCTCCACTTT.